The rows below give T cell receptor beta chains drawn from one sample of a study of beta chain features in type 1 diabetes. Data came from immunoSEQ multiplex PCR; TCRdb stores just in-frame clones and leaves some out. The sample consists of some 290,000 clones, around 22% of them appearing once. The material sequenced was naive CD4+ T cells from blood. All receptors come from a woman aged 25 to 39 with type 1 diabetes. The CDR3 runs from the conserved cysteine through the conserved F or W. Fields, in order: clone size, D gene, J gene, V gene, CDR3 DNA, CDR3 protein. A D gene is named only where the DNA matches it firmly. Not every row has a clone size; where given, it reads once, few, many or a size class.

. | TRBD2 | TRBJ2-1 | TRBV29-1 | TGCAGCGTGGGGGGACTAGCGGGAATCGATGAGCAGTTCTTC | CSVGGLAGIDEQFF
few | TRBD1 | TRBJ2-3 | TRBV25-1 | TGTGCCAGCAGTGTCCGGGACAGGGGCACAGATACGCAGTATTTT | CASSVRDRGTDTQYF
. | TRBD1 | TRBJ1-1 | TRBV29-1 | TGCAGCGGCCGCGACAGGACAGGGAACACTGAAGCTTTCTTT | CSGRDRTGNTEAFF
few | . | TRBJ1-1 | TRBV7-2 | TGTGCCAGCAGCCGGTTCGAGGGGGACACTGAAGCTTTCTTT | CASSRFEGDTEAFF
. | . | TRBJ2-2 | TRBV28 | TGTGCCAGCACAGAATGGAGCACCGGGGAGCTGTTTTTT | CASTEWSTGELFF
. | TRBD2 | TRBJ2-1 | TRBV18 | TGTGCCAGCTCACCAAGTAGCGGGGTCTACAATGAGCAGTTCTTC | CASSPSSGVYNEQFF
. | . | TRBJ1-5 | TRBV12-5 | TGTGCTAGTGGTTTGGTGCTAGGGGAGGTGAATCAGCCCCAGCATTTT | CASGLVLGEVNQPQHF
. | TRBD1 | TRBJ2-2 | TRBV7-2 | TGTGCCAGCGCACTCGAGACAGGGTCGACCGGGGAGCTGTTTTTT | CASALETGSTGELFF
once | TRBD1 | TRBJ1-1 | TRBV7-9 | TGTGCCAGCAGCTTGGAGACAGGGGCCATGAACACTGAAGCTTTCTTT | CASSLETGAMNTEAFF
. | TRBD1 | TRBJ1-5 | TRBV28 | TGTGCCAGCGGCCCGACAGGGAAAGGAGAGCAGCCCCAGCATTTT | CASGPTGKGEQPQHF
. | . | TRBJ2-5 | TRBV29-1 | TGCAGCGTTGCTGCGGAAGTGGGAGAGACCCAGTACTTC | CSVAAEVGETQYF
. | TRBD1 | TRBJ2-3 | TRBV7-3 | TGTGCCAGCAGCCTTGGACAGGGGCTAGATACGCAGTATTTT | CASSLGQGLDTQYF
few | TRBD2 | TRBJ2-5 | TRBV30 | TGTGCCTGGAGTCGAGGGATGGGGCTAGCGGGCGAGACCCAGTACTTC | CAWSRGMGLAGETQYF
few | TRBD1 | TRBJ1-5 | TRBV5-4 | TGTGCCAGCAGCCTACAGGGGGCGGAGCAGCCCCAGCATTTT | CASSLQGAEQPQHF
. | . | TRBJ2-3 | TRBV10-3 | TGTGCCTCGCGGGCCGAGCGCACAGATACGCAGTATTTT | CASRAERTDTQYF
few | . | TRBJ2-1 | TRBV12-5 | TGTGCTAGTGGGAGCTCCTACAATGAGCAGTTCTTC | CASGSSYNEQFF
. | TRBD1 | TRBJ2-5 | TRBV18 | TGTGCCAGCTCACCAAGCCGATTCAGGGGGGAGACCCAGTACTTC | CASSPSRFRGETQYF
few | . | TRBJ2-7 | TRBV19 | TGTGCCAGTAGTCCCTTAGGGGTCGAACGCGAGCAGTACTTC | CASSPLGVEREQYF
few | TRBD2 | TRBJ2-1 | TRBV5-4 | TGTGCCAGCAGCACAGGACTAGCGGGACCTTACAATGAGCAGTTCTTC | CASSTGLAGPYNEQFF
. | . | TRBJ1-5 | TRBV19 | TGTGCCATCGGTGGATCAGCGGGGTACAATCAGCCCCAGCATTTT | CAIGGSAGYNQPQHF
few | TRBD2 | TRBJ2-1 | TRBV11-3 | TGTGCCAGCAGCCCCTACCCTAGCGGGAGCCAAGAGAATGAGCAGTTCTTC | CASSPYPSGSQENEQFF
few | . | TRBJ1-2 | TRBV4-2 | TGTGCCAGCAGCCAAGATAGCGATTCCCGGGGCTACACCTTC | CASSQDSDSRGYTF
few | . | TRBJ2-1 | TRBV9 | TGTGCCAGCAGTGAACAGGAGGGGCGTGAGCAGTTCTTC | CASSEQEGREQFF
. | TRBD1 | TRBJ2-3 | TRBV9 | TGTGCCAGCAGCGACCGAGACAGGGTGGGCACAGATACGCAGTATTTT | CASSDRDRVGTDTQYF
. | . | TRBJ1-4 | TRBV30 | TGTGCTTTGGCTTGGTACAGGGAAGGCGAAAAACTGTTTTTT | CALAWYREGEKLFF
few | TRBD1 | TRBJ2-1 | TRBV19 | TGTGCCAGTAGTAGGACAGGGGTCCCGAATGAGCAGTTCTTC | CASSRTGVPNEQFF
few | TRBD2 | TRBJ2-3 | TRBV29-1 | TGCAGCGTTGGGGAGGGGTTGAACACAGATACGCAGTATTTT | CSVGEGLNTDTQYF
. | TRBD1 | TRBJ2-7 | TRBV9 | TGTGCCAGCAGCGTAATAACAGGGGACGAGCAGTACTTC | CASSVITGDEQYF
few | TRBD1 | TRBJ1-2 | TRBV30 | TGTGCCTGGAACCTACTGGGGACAGCTTATGGCTACACCTTC | CAWNLLGTAYGYTF
. | TRBD2 | TRBJ2-3 | TRBV5-1 | TGCGCCAGCAGCTTGGGGCCGGGGGGAGATACGCAGTATTTT | CASSLGPGGDTQYF
. | TRBD2 | TRBJ2-5 | TRBV30 | TGTGCCTGGAGTTCGGCTAGCGGGAGGGCCGCAGAGACCCAGTACTTC | CAWSSASGRAAETQYF
. | . | TRBJ1-2 | TRBV7-9 | TGTGCCAGCAGTTTTGCCCCAAGGGCAGGGTTAGCTAACTATGGCTACACCTTC | CASSFAPRAGLANYGYTF
few | TRBD2 | TRBJ2-3 | TRBV29-1 | TGCAGCGTTATACTAGCGGGAGTATCGGATACGCAGTATTTT | CSVILAGVSDTQYF
. | TRBD2 | TRBJ2-3 | TRBV28 | TGTGCCAGCAGTCCCGCAAGTACCCAACTAGCGGGGGAGGGCACAGATACGCAGTATTTT | CASSPASTQLAGEGTDTQYF
. | . | TRBJ1-5 | TRBV11-2 | TGTGCCAGCAGCTTATCAGGGGGCAATCAGCCCCAGCATTTT | CASSLSGGNQPQHF
few | . | TRBJ1-1 | TRBV15 | TGTGCCACCAGCAGAGATGTTCTCAGGAACACTGAAGCTTTCTTT | CATSRDVLRNTEAFF
. | . | TRBJ2-1 | TRBV9 | TGTGCCAGCAGCGCCTACGATGAGCAGTTCTTC | CASSAYDEQFF
. | TRBD1 | TRBJ1-1 | TRBV6-5 | TGTGCCAGCCGACAGGGCATGAACACTGAAGCTTTCTTT | CASRQGMNTEAFF
. | . | TRBJ1-4 | TRBV5-1 | TGCGCCAGCAGCTTCGTAGCCAGTGTGGGTAATGAAAAACTGTTTTTT | CASSFVASVGNEKLFF
few | TRBD2 | TRBJ2-2 | TRBV2 | TGTGCCAGCAGGGCTACTAGCGGGAGGGCCGGCGGGGAGCTGTTTTTT | CASRATSGRAGGELFF
few | . | TRBJ2-1 | TRBV28 | TGTGCCAGCAGTCTATTGACTAATGAGCAGTTCTTC | CASSLLTNEQFF
few | . | TRBJ2-1 | TRBV7-9 | TGTGCCAGCAGCTTATATTACAGGGACAATGAGCAGTTCTTC | CASSLYYRDNEQFF
few | . | TRBJ1-2 | TRBV7-9 | TGTGCCAGCAGCTCAAATACAGGCGTCTATGGCTACACCTTC | CASSSNTGVYGYTF
. | TRBD1 | TRBJ2-2 | TRBV9 | TGTGCCAGCAGCCACCGACAGGGCGGCACCGGGGAGCTGTTTTTT | CASSHRQGGTGELFF
. | . | TRBJ2-1 | TRBV29-1 | TGCAGCGTTGTGATACGGTGGAATGAGCAGTTCTTC | CSVVIRWNEQFF
. | TRBD2 | TRBJ2-7 | TRBV4-2 | TGTGCCAGCAGCCTGGAGCGGGAGTCTAACGAGCAGTACTTC | CASSLERESNEQYF
. | TRBD1 | TRBJ2-7 | TRBV2 | TGTGCCAGCAGTGCTGGACAGGAGAGCTACGAGCAGTACTTC | CASSAGQESYEQYF
. | TRBD2 | TRBJ2-7 | TRBV13 | TGTGCCAGCAGCGCCCAGACTAGCGGGAGGGCCGATGAGCAGTACTTC | CASSAQTSGRADEQYF
few | . | TRBJ1-1 | TRBV11-2 | TGTGCCAGCAGCTTATCCAGTACTGAAGCTTTCTTT | CASSLSSTEAFF
. | . | TRBJ2-1 | TRBV7-9 | TGTGCCAGCAGATCAGGCAAGGAGGGAAAATGGCAGTTCTTC | CASRSGKEGKWQFF
few | TRBD2 | TRBJ2-1 | TRBV11-1 | TGTGCCAGCAGCTCCACTAGCGGGATGCTTAATGAGCAGTTCTTC | CASSSTSGMLNEQFF
. | . | TRBJ2-1 | TRBV29-1 | TGCAGCGTTGAAAAGACGGAGAGCTTTAGCTCCTACAATGAGCAGTTCTTC | CSVEKTESFSSYNEQFF
few | . | TRBJ2-6 | TRBV15 | TGTGCCACCAGCAGACGGGGTTCTGGGGCCAACGTCCTGACTTTC | CATSRRGSGANVLTF
. | . | TRBJ1-2 | TRBV30 | TGTGCCTGGGCCCTAGGGGGGGAAGGAGACTATGGCTACACCTTC | CAWALGGEGDYGYTF
few | TRBD2 | TRBJ2-3 | TRBV27 | TGTGCCAGCAGTTTCTCCTGGACTAGCGGCACAGATACGCAGTATTTT | CASSFSWTSGTDTQYF